These 8 T cell receptor beta chains were all obtained from the same sample, sequenced in a study of cytomegalovirus exposure and HLA in healthy donors. TCRdb's copy holds only in-frame clones and misses some; the assay was immunoSEQ multiplex PCR. The profile shows over 150,000 clones, approximately 80% of them singletons. Sequenced input: PBMCs. The receptor set was obtained from a woman aged 30 to 39 in good health and CMV-seropositive.

The V call is TRBV28, the J call TRBJ2-7; 9 bases are shared with TRBD1. CDR3 length equals 13 residues. V lost 6 bases, J lost 5 bases, and 5 bases stayed unmatched. CDR1 is MDHEN and CDR2 is SYDVKM in the germline V gene. In DNA form, the CDR3 reads TGTGCCAGCAGCATTGGACAGGGGAACGAGCAGTACTTC. Translated, it gives CASSIGQGNEQYF. The full variable domain, with the rest looked up from reference TRBV28 and TRBJ2-7, is DVKVTQSSRYLVKRTGEKVFLECVQDMDHENMFWYRQDPGLGLRLIYFSYDVKMKEKGDIPEGYSVSREKKERFSLILESASTNQTSMYLCASSIGQGNEQYFGPGTRLTVT.

This clone has more than one count but fewer than ten. This chain uses TRBV6-5 with TRBJ2-1; no clear D gene. CDR3 length equals 13 residues. CDR1 is MNHEY and CDR2 is SVGAGI in the germline V gene. With 0 bases removed from V and 10 bases from J, the gap between germline ends came to 10 bases. The CDR3, as DNA: TGTGCCAGCAGTTACTCGAACCAAGCGGAGCAGTTCTTC. This translates into CASSYSNQAEQFF.

V and J are TRBV10-2 and TRBJ1-2, with D maybe TRBD1 (6 bases). Looked up from germline, CDR1 is WSHSY and CDR2 is SAAADI. The length of the CDR3 is 12 residues. The V end was cut by 2 bases, the J end by 6 bases, with 7 bases between. CDR3 amino acids: CASSEDRHGYTF. The CDR3 DNA reads as TGCGCCAGCAGTGAGGACAGGCATGGCTACACCTTC.

The gene calls are TRBV29-1 and TRBJ1-1; no clear D gene. The germline V gene has CDR1 SQVTM and CDR2 ANQGSEA. This CDR3 has 11 amino acids. Deletions cut 3 bases from V and 0 bases from J, with 2 bases between. This chain's CDR3 is CSVDMNTEAFF. In DNA form, the CDR3 reads TGCAGCGTTGATATGAACACTGAAGCTTTCTTT. The full variable domain, rest sourced from reference TRBV29-1 and TRBJ1-1, is SAVISQKPSRDICQRGTSLTIQCQVDSQVTMMFWYRQQPGQSLTLIATANQGSEATYESGFVIDKFPISRPNLTFSTLTVSNMSPEDSSIYLCSVDMNTEAFFGQGTRLTVV.

The chain links TRBV5-1 to TRBJ2-7; tentatively, D is TRBD2 (7 bases). Germline V gene lookup returns CDR1 SGHRS and CDR2 YFSETQ. The CDR3 loop spans 15 amino acids. Trimming took off 4 bases at V and 2 bases at J, with 16 bases between the two ends. The DNA of the CDR3 is TGCGCCAGCAGCGTAACGACGGGGGGCCCCTACGAGCAGTACTTC. Translating it yields CASSVTTGGPYEQYF.

Only one count was recorded for this clone. The chain has TRBV6-5 and TRBJ2-1; 7 nucleotides match TRBD2. The CDR3 runs to 16 residues. The germline gives CDR1 MNHEY, CDR2 SVGAGI. V was clipped by 1 base and J by 5 bases; unmatched bases: 8. CDR3 protein: CASSYFWGRGNNEQFF. CDR3 in DNA: TGTGCCAGCAGTTACTTCTGGGGGAGGGGAAACAATGAGCAGTTCTTC.

This rearrangement joins TRBV19 to TRBJ2-1, with a weak D call TRBD2 (5 bases). Trimming left V 3 bases short and J 0 bases short, with 6 bases between. CDR3 length: 14 residues. Per the germline V gene, CDR1 is LNHDA and CDR2 is SQIVND (reference sequence). The CDR3 DNA reads TGTGCCAGTAGTATTAGCGACTCCTACAATGAGCAGTTCTTC. Protein product: CASSISDSYNEQFF.

The chain links TRBV5-4 to TRBJ2-1; D may be TRBD1 (5 bases). Germline values: CDR1 SGHNT, CDR2 YYREEE (reference sequence). Trimming took off 0 bases at V and 6 bases at J, with 7 bases between the two ends. This CDR3 is built from 13 residues. The DNA of the CDR3 is TGTGCCAGCAGCTTGGCCCAGGGCAATGAGCAGTTCTTC. Residues: CASSLAQGNEQFF.